Following are 23 T cell receptor beta chains from one sample sequenced in a study of blood T cell repertoires in COVID-19. Assay used: immunoSEQ multiplex PCR; TCRdb lists only in-frame clones, some missing. The data show over 250,000 clones, roughly four fifths seen once. Sequenced input: peripheral blood. These receptors all come from a woman aged 50 to 60 who had recovered from COVID-19.

The chain joins TRBV30 to TRBJ2-7; maybe TRBD2 (6 bases). V was shortened by 0 bases and J by 4 bases, with 13 bases between the two germline ends. The CDR3 runs 14 residues. Germline V gives CDR1 GTSNPN, CDR2 SVGIG (reference sequence). As DNA, the CDR3 is TGTGCCTGGAGTGTAGGAATAGGGAGGTACGAGCAGTACTTC. Its translation is CAWSVGIGRYEQYF.

The genes are TRBV4-3 and TRBJ1-1; D is perhaps TRBD1 (6 bases). V lost 0 bases, J lost 5 bases, and 13 bases lay in between. The CDR3 has 15 residues. CDR1 is LGHNA, CDR2 YSLEER, per germline. The CDR3: CASSQDWGQETEAFF. As DNA, the CDR3 is TGCGCCAGCAGCCAAGATTGGGGGCAAGAGACTGAAGCTTTCTTT.

The CDR3 loop reads CASSQTLPWTGGGRETQYF. The CDR3 bases are TGTGCCAGCAGCCAAACCCTCCCCTGGACAGGGGGCGGGAGAGAGACCCAGTACTTC. The chain links TRBV9 to TRBJ2-5; TRBD1 matches at 11 bases. Germline CDR1 is SGDLS and CDR2 is YYNGEE. V trimming: 4 bases; J trimming: 4 bases; junction bases outside the gene matches: 18. This CDR3 contains 19 residues.

The rearrangement uses TRBV18 and TRBJ2-5; maybe TRBD2 (5 bases). CDR3 length: 14 residues. V was cut by 1 base and J by 5 bases, with 11 bases left in between. Germline assignment: CDR1 KGHSH and CDR2 LQKENI. CDR3 bases: TGTGCCAGCTCACCACAGTCGGGGAGTGAGACCCAGTACTTC. Its protein is CASSPQSGSETQYF.

In this sample, this clone turned up a few times. V and J are TRBV3-1 (or the pseudogene TRBV3-2) and TRBJ2-3, with D possibly TRBD1 on 5 matching bases. The CDR3 has 15 residues. V dropped 2 bases and J dropped 0 bases, with 9 bases sitting between them. Germline V CDR1 and CDR2: LGHDT, YNNKEL (reference sequence). The CDR3 nucleotides are TGTGCCAGCAGCCAAAACTACAGGAGCACAGATACGCAGTATTTT. This sequence encodes CASSQNYRSTDTQYF.

The V gene is TRBV28, the J gene TRBJ2-6; D call uncertain. CDR1 MDHEN and CDR2 SYDVKM come from the germline V gene. The CDR3 length is 15 residues. Deletions cut 5 bases from V and 0 bases from J, with 8 bases between. The CDR3 is CASSSPGSGANVLTF. CDR3 nucleotide sequence: TGTGCCAGCAGTAGCCCTGGCTCTGGGGCCAACGTCCTGACTTTC.

V and J are TRBV2 and TRBJ1-4, with 11 bases that match TRBD1. Germline assignment: CDR1 SNHLY and CDR2 FYNNEI. This CDR3 contains 16 residues. With V trimmed by 6 bases and J by 6 bases, 9 bases remained unmatched. The CDR3 is CASSVIAGQGDEKLFF. The CDR3 bases are TGTGCCAGCAGCGTAATAGCGGGACAGGGGGATGAAAAACTGTTTTTT.

The chain employs TRBV19 and TRBJ1-5, with no clear D. From germline, CDR1 is LNHDA and CDR2 SQIVND (reference sequence). This CDR3 has 15 amino acids. V was trimmed by 0 bases and J by 3 bases, leaving 9 bases between them. The CDR3 DNA reads as TGTGCCAGTAGTATAGATGGGCCAGCCAATCAGCCCCAGCATTTT. Encoded protein: CASSIDGPANQPQHF.

The chain combines TRBV11-3 with TRBJ2-5; maybe TRBD2 (6 bases). Germline V gene sequence: CDR1 SGHNT, CDR2 YENEEA. Trimming took off 1 base at V and 7 bases at J, with 10 bases between the two ends. This CDR3 contains 13 residues. Written as DNA, the CDR3 is TGTGCCAGCAGCTTAGTGGGGGGAATGACCCAGTACTTC. Translated: CASSLVGGMTQYF.

There are a few counts of this clone. V and J are TRBV28 and TRBJ1-5; TRBD1 is a possible D gene (6 bases). In germline, CDR1 is MDHEN, CDR2 SYDVKM. The CDR3 is made up of 13 amino acids. Trimming shortened V by 10 bases and J by 6 bases, and 16 bases separated the two germline ends. The CDR3 sequence: CATRGGGVQPQHF. CDR3 nucleotide sequence: TGTGCCACCCGGGGAGGGGGGGTTCAGCCCCAGCATTTT.

The table lists this clone with many counts. Other DNA sequences of this sample code for an identical CDR3. The chain uses TRBV6-5 and TRBJ2-7; maybe TRBD1 (7 bases). The CDR3 runs to 14 residues. Trimming removed 6 bases from V and 3 bases from J, with 15 bases in between. Germline CDR1 is MNHEY and CDR2 is SVGAGI. CDR3 bases: TGTGCCAGCAGCCGCCAGGGGGGCGGCTACGAGCAGTACTTC. Its protein is CASSRQGGGYEQYF.

The V gene is TRBV5-6, the J gene TRBJ2-3, with 7 bases lining up with TRBD1. This CDR3 is 15 amino acids long. With V trimmed by 4 bases and J by 2 bases, 7 bases remained unmatched. Germline loops: CDR1 SGHDT, CDR2 YYEEEE. The CDR3 sequence: CASSIEGQNTDTQYF. CDR3 nucleotide sequence: TGTGCCAGCAGCATAGAGGGACAGAACACAGATACGCAGTATTTT.

The CDR3 here is CASGGTAIYEQYF. The CDR3, as DNA: TGTGCCAGCGGAGGGACAGCAATCTACGAGCAGTACTTC. This chain joins TRBV7-9 and TRBJ2-7, with TRBD1 as a possible D gene (7 bases). The V end was cut by 8 bases, the J end by 3 bases, with 14 bases between. Germline V gives CDR1 SEHNR, CDR2 FQNEAQ (reference sequence). The CDR3 is 13 residues long.

This clone was observed at least ten times. The gene calls are TRBV28 and TRBJ2-7; D may be TRBD1 (6 bases). The CDR3 loop spans 14 amino acids. V lost 3 bases, J lost 5 bases, and 14 bases lay in between. From germline, CDR1 is MDHEN and CDR2 SYDVKM. CDR3 sequence reads: CASSFVQGTDEQYF. CDR3 DNA sequence: TGTGCCAGCAGTTTTGTCCAGGGGACCGACGAGCAGTACTTC.

This clone was counted ten times or more. The gene calls are TRBV11-2 and TRBJ2-5; D is unclear. The germline V and J ends were trimmed by 1 base and 4 bases, with 7 bases remaining between them. This CDR3 is built from 13 residues. Per germline, CDR1 SGHAT and CDR2 FQNNGV. DNA for the CDR3: TGTGCCAGCAGCTTAGGGCTTGGAGAGACCCAGTACTTC. It specifies CASSLGLGETQYF.

This clone was found a few times. The V and J genes are TRBV10-3 and TRBJ2-7, with 9 bases lining up with TRBD1. The germline V gene has CDR1 ENHRY and CDR2 SYGVKD. The trim removed 0 bases at V and 4 bases at J, leaving 10 bases unmatched. This CDR3 has 17 residues. The CDR3 spells CAISESIGQGFSYEQYF. The CDR3 coding sequence is TGTGCCATCAGTGAGTCGATTGGACAGGGGTTCTCATACGAGCAGTACTTC.

Written as DNA, the CDR3 is TGTGCCAGCAGCGCTCGGACTAGCGGATACAATGAGCAGTTCTTC. Its translation is CASSARTSGYNEQFF. The chain has TRBV5-8 and TRBJ2-1; TRBD2 matches 10 bases. Germline loops: CDR1 SGHTS, CDR2 YDEGEE. The CDR3 has 15 amino acids. Trimming removed 4 bases from V and 4 bases from J; junction bases left unmatched: 5.

The V call is TRBV4-1, the J call TRBJ2-2; possibly TRBD1 for D (6 bases). The CDR3 sequence is 16 residues long. Germline V lookup: CDR1 MGHRA, CDR2 YSYEKL. V dropped 7 bases and J dropped 2 bases, with 17 bases sitting between them. Here the CDR3 reads CASTGMDRINTGELFF. In DNA, the CDR3 is TGCGCCAGCACAGGGATGGACAGAATCAACACCGGGGAGCTGTTTTTT.

This chain uses TRBV6-5 with TRBJ2-5; 7 nucleotides align to TRBD2. Unmatched junction bases numbered 8, after V lost 2 bases and J lost 5 bases. The CDR3 contains 15 residues. Per the germline V gene, CDR1 is MNHEY and CDR2 is SVGAGI. Here the CDR3 reads CASSYNTGGMETQYF. CDR3 coding DNA: TGTGCCAGCAGTTACAATACGGGAGGAATGGAGACCCAGTACTTC.

The rearrangement links TRBV5-4 to TRBJ2-7; D may be TRBD1 (6 bases). Between the trimmed V and J ends, which lost 1 base and 0 bases, there was a span of 11 bases. Germline CDR1 SGHNT, CDR2 YYREEE (reference sequence). The CDR3 spans 15 residues. The CDR3 sequence is CASSLQGPNSYEQYF. In DNA form, the CDR3 reads TGTGCCAGCAGCTTGCAGGGGCCCAACTCCTACGAGCAGTACTTC.

The chain has TRBV6-2 or TRBV6-3 and TRBJ1-2, with D unresolved. There are 16 residues in the CDR3. Trimming took off 0 bases at V and 0 bases at J, with 11 bases between the two ends. Germline CDR1 reads MNHEY; CDR2 reads SVGEGT. The CDR3 region has the DNA TGTGCCAGCAGTTACTCGAGTATCGGGGCTAACTATGGCTACACCTTC. Its protein product is CASSYSSIGANYGYTF.

The gene calls are TRBV7-2 and TRBJ1-1; D is possibly TRBD1 (5 bases). Germline V gives CDR1 SGHTA, CDR2 FQGNSA. The V end lost 4 bases, the J end lost 6 bases, and 12 bases lay between the germline ends. The CDR3 length is 13 residues. The CDR3 is CASSWNPQAEAFF. CDR3 DNA sequence: TGTGCCAGCAGCTGGAACCCACAGGCTGAAGCTTTCTTT.

The chain employs TRBV15 and TRBJ2-4, with no clear D. Germline V lookup: CDR1 LNHNV, CDR2 YYDKDF (reference sequence). This CDR3 has 15 amino acids. Trimming shortened V by 4 bases and J by 0 bases, and 10 bases separated the two germline ends. DNA of the CDR3: TGTGCCACCAGCATCGACCGACTAGCCAAAAACATTCAGTACTTC. It translates to CATSIDRLAKNIQYF.